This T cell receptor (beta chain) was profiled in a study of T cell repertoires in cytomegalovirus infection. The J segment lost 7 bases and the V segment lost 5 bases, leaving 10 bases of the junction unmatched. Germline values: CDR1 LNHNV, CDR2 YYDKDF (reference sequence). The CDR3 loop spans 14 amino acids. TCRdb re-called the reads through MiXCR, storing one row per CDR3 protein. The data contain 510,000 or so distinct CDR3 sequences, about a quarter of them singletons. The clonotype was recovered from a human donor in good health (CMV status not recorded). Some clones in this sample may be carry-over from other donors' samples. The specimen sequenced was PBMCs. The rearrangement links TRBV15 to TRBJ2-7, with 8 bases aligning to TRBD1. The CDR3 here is CATSRRQGPSEQYF. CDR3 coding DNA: TGTGCCACCAGCCGGAGACAGGGGCCTAGTGAGCAGTACTTC.